What follows are 20 T cell receptor beta chains derived from one specimen sequenced in a study of cytomegalovirus exposure and HLA in healthy donors. PCR used 60 Vbeta primers and 13 Jbeta primers. The repertoire was sequenced with immunoSEQ multiplex PCR; TCRdb's copy has only in-frame clones and lacks some. The sample lists approximately 170,000 clones, 62% occurring once. Sequencing was done on a sample of PBMCs. All receptors derive from a man aged 40-49 years in good health and CMV-seronegative.

The chain combines TRBV7-3 with TRBJ2-1, with a tentative D call TRBD2 (6 bases). The V and J ends lost 4 bases and 3 bases respectively, with 10 bases between them. This CDR3 is built from 14 residues. CDR1 is SGHTA, CDR2 FQGTGA, per germline. CDR3 residues: CASSSGLLYNEQFF. The CDR3 DNA is TGTGCCAGCAGCTCCGGACTACTCTACAATGAGCAGTTCTTC.

This clone was picked up a small number of times. J is TRBJ1-2 and V is TRBV5-6; no firm D call. Germline assignment: CDR1 SGHDT and CDR2 YYEEEE. Trimming removed 4 bases from V and 0 bases from J, with 13 bases in between. The CDR3 spans 15 residues. CDR3 nucleotides: TGTGCCAGCAGCCTAACAGCTAAAGCTAACTATGGCTACACCTTC. This codes for CASSLTAKANYGYTF.

V usage is TRBV29-1 and J usage is TRBJ2-5, with 8 bases fitting TRBD2. Trimming at V came to 1 base and at J to 7 bases, leaving 5 bases not matched to a gene. CDR3 length: 13 amino acids. Germline V CDR1 and CDR2: SQVTM, ANQGSEA. The CDR3 DNA reads as TGCAGCGTTGAAGTAAGACTAGCGAGGACCCAGTACTTC. The encoded protein is CSVEVRLARTQYF.

The rearrangement uses TRBV27 and TRBJ2-7; D may be TRBD2 (5 bases). This CDR3 spans 14 amino acids. Germline V CDR1 and CDR2: MNHEY, SMNVEV (reference sequence). The V and J ends lost 3 bases and 6 bases respectively, with 15 bases between them. CDR3 in DNA: TGTGCCAGCAGTTTGTCACCCGAGGGCGGCGAGCAGTACTTC. This encodes CASSLSPEGGEQYF.

The chain is built from TRBV5-1 and TRBJ2-7, with 7 bases aligning to TRBD1. The ends lost 2 bases at V and 8 bases at J; junction bases unmatched: 4. Germline loops: CDR1 SGHRS, CDR2 YFSETQ. CDR3 length: 12 residues. The CDR3 bases are TGCGCCAGCAGCTTTTCACAGGGGCAGCAGTACTTC. Protein sequence: CASSFSQGQQYF. The variable domain in full, completed from reference TRBV5-1 and TRBJ2-7, reads KAGVTQTPRYLIKTRGQQVTLSCSPISGHRSVSWYQQTPGQGLQFLFEYFSETQRNKGNFPGRFSGRQFSNSRSEMNVSTLELGDSALYLCASSFSQGQQYFGPGTRLTVT.

This clone was observed a few times. V usage is TRBV5-6 and J usage is TRBJ1-1, with D unclear. The V end lost 1 base, the J end lost 2 bases, and 3 bases lay between the germline ends. The germline V gene has CDR1 SGHDT and CDR2 YYEEEE. This CDR3 has 12 amino acids. CDR3 in amino acids: CASSLSNTEAFF. The CDR3 DNA sequence: TGTGCCAGCAGCTTGTCAAACACTGAAGCTTTCTTT.

This clone was detected ten times or more. This chain links TRBV9 with TRBJ1-5; D call uncertain. CDR1 is SGDLS and CDR2 is YYNGEE in the germline V gene. CDR3 length: 15 residues. V dropped 0 bases and J dropped 7 bases, with 14 bases sitting between them. CDR3 bases: TGTGCCAGCAGCGTAGGGAGCTCGGGAGCCCAGCCCCAGCATTTT. Its translation is CASSVGSSGAQPQHF. Full variable domain (outside the CDR3, taken from reference TRBV9 and TRBJ1-5): DSGVTQTPKHLITATGQRVTLRCSPRSGDLSVYWYQQSLDQGLQFLIQYYNGEERAKGNILERFSAQQFPDLHSELNLSSLELGDSALYFCASSVGSSGAQPQHFGDGTRLSIL.

This clone has just a few counts. The chain is built from TRBV28 and TRBJ2-7, with 8 bases lining up with TRBD2. Unmatched junction bases numbered 3, after V lost 4 bases and J lost 4 bases. CDR3 length: 13 amino acids. Germline lookup yields CDR1 MDHEN and CDR2 SYDVKM. The chain's CDR3 is CASSYGGAYEQYF. CDR3 DNA sequence: TGTGCCAGCAGTTACGGGGGGGCGTACGAGCAGTACTTC.

V gene TRBV7-2 combines with J gene TRBJ2-3; the match to TRBD2 covers 8 bases. The CDR3 totals 16 residues. Trimming at V came to 2 bases and at J to 2 bases, leaving 6 bases not matched to a gene. Germline V gene lookup returns CDR1 SGHTA and CDR2 FQGNSA. The CDR3 reads CASSLFTSGYTDTQYF. In DNA, the CDR3 is TGTGCCAGCAGCTTATTCACTAGCGGCTACACAGATACGCAGTATTTT.

CDR3 sequence (DNA): TGCGCCAGCGTTCAACAGGGGGTTGCCGGGGAGCTGTTTTTT. Encoded protein: CASVQQGVAGELFF. The chain has TRBV10-2 and TRBJ2-2, with 8 bases aligning to TRBD1. The length of the CDR3 is 14 residues. Unmatched junction bases numbered 8, after V lost 8 bases and J lost 6 bases. CDR1 is WSHSY and CDR2 is SAAADI in the germline V gene.

This clone was seen more than once but under ten times. The V gene is TRBV6-6, the J gene TRBJ2-3, with a possible D match to TRBD2 (6 bases). Germline values: CDR1 MNHNY, CDR2 SVGAGI (reference sequence). This CDR3 is 13 amino acids long. Trimming took off 6 bases at V and 4 bases at J, with 11 bases between the two ends. The CDR3 DNA reads as TGTGCCAGCAGACTTACGGGGGCAGATACGCAGTATTTT. This translates into CASRLTGADTQYF.

CDR3 sequence: CAISEQGADYGYTF. The CDR3 region has the DNA TGTGCCATCAGTGAACAGGGGGCGGACTATGGCTACACCTTC. The chain couples TRBV10-3 to TRBJ1-2, with 9 bases fitting TRBD1. Germline trimming cut 3 bases from V and 3 bases from J; bases unmatched to any gene: 2. Germline assignment: CDR1 ENHRY and CDR2 SYGVKD. There are 14 residues in the CDR3.

The V gene is TRBV10-3, the J gene TRBJ2-4; TRBD2 agrees at 13 bases. This CDR3 has 16 residues. Germline V gene lookup returns CDR1 ENHRY and CDR2 SYGVKD. V shed 4 bases and J 6 bases; nucleotides not matched to a gene: 6. The CDR3 nucleotides read TGTGCCATCAGTGCGAGGACTAGCGGGAGTGGAAACATTCAGTACTTC. Encoded protein: CAISARTSGSGNIQYF.

This clone has a single count. The J gene is TRBJ1-5, the V gene TRBV4-1; D may be TRBD1 (6 bases). Germline loops: CDR1 MGHRA, CDR2 YSYEKL. CDR3 length: 18 amino acids. The V gene lost 1 base and the J gene lost 1 base, with 17 bases spanning the gap. The DNA for the CDR3 is TGCGCCAGCAGCCAAGGATATGGGGGCATTTTGAGCAATCAGCCCCAGCATTTT. The encoded protein is CASSQGYGGILSNQPQHF.

As regards this clone: An end of the junction differs from the germline gene, which may be a read error. Other DNA sequences in the same sample also yield this CDR3. The genes are TRBV9 and TRBJ2-7; D is possibly TRBD2 (6 bases). Germline V gene data show CDR1 as SGDLS and CDR2 as YYNGEE. The CDR3 length is 14 residues. Written as DNA, the CDR3 is TGTGCCAGCAGCGTTGGGGACTTTTCCTCCGAGCAGTACTTC. The encoded protein is CASSVGDFSSEQYF.

The gene calls are TRBV18 and TRBJ2-3; 9 bases map to TRBD1. The V and J ends lost 3 bases and 5 bases, in that order; junction bases with no gene match: 9. Germline CDR1 reads KGHSH; CDR2 reads LQKENI. The CDR3 has 16 residues. The CDR3 coding sequence is TGTGCCAGCTCACCTCCGGCGACAGGGGGGGGAGATACGCAGTATTTT. As protein: CASSPPATGGGDTQYF.

The chain combines TRBV30 with TRBJ2-6, with 9 bases that match TRBD2. With V trimmed by 4 bases and J by 1 base, 14 bases remained unmatched. From germline, CDR1 is GTSNPN and CDR2 SVGIG (reference sequence). The CDR3 has 19 residues. The CDR3 protein is CAWNRGLLSGGSGANVLTF. CDR3 nucleotide sequence: TGTGCCTGGAACCGAGGTTTGCTAAGCGGGGGGTCTGGGGCCAACGTCCTGACTTTC.

V gene TRBV27 combines with J gene TRBJ2-7; TRBD2 agrees at 11 bases. Germline V gene data show CDR1 as MNHEY and CDR2 as SMNVEV (reference sequence). Unmatched junction bases numbered 9, after V lost 3 bases and J lost 2 bases. The CDR3 has 17 amino acids. CDR3 sequence: CASSFSSGTSGPYEQYF. The CDR3 coding sequence is TGTGCCAGCAGTTTCTCCTCCGGGACTAGCGGCCCCTACGAGCAGTACTTC.

The rearrangement links TRBV29-1 to TRBJ2-7, with D maybe TRBD2 (5 bases). Per the germline V gene, CDR1 is SQVTM and CDR2 is ANQGSEA. This CDR3 spans 18 amino acids. Trimming took off 0 bases at V and 0 bases at J, with 21 bases between the two ends. The CDR3 DNA reads as TGCAGCGTTGAAGATCCCGCTAGCTCACTCGGTAGCTCCTACGAGCAGTACTTC. Residues: CSVEDPASSLGSSYEQYF.

The chain carries TRBV7-2 and TRBJ1-1; D remains ambiguous. Per the germline V gene, CDR1 is SGHTA and CDR2 is FQGNSA. Trimming removed 5 bases at V and 6 bases at J, with 10 bases between. The CDR3 loop spans 12 amino acids. In DNA form, the CDR3 reads TGTGCCAGCAGCCCGGGTTTCTCTGAAGCTTTCTTT. It codes for CASSPGFSEAFF.